This TCR beta chain originates from a study of post-analysis software for immune sequencing data. Study results and caveats: TRBV segments more frequent in patients than in controls numbered five and included TRBV5-6, TRBV5-1 and TRBV20-1.

Looked up from germline, CDR1 is MNHEY and CDR2 is SVGAGI. This CDR3 has 13 amino acids. V was shortened by 5 bases and J by 6 bases, with 11 bases between the two germline ends. Unique molecular identifiers were carried by the TCR beta cDNA libraries. TCRdb analysed the PCR reads with MiXCR anew, one entry per CDR3 protein. Counted here are about 770,000 distinct CDR3 sequences, about 45% occurring once; the ten biggest clones make up just under 5%. Turning to this clonotype: The antigen remains undetermined.

The sample comprised blood. This clonotype was obtained from a girl aged 10-17 years with multiple sclerosis. This chain uses TRBV6-5 with TRBJ2-1, with a possible D match to TRBD1 (5 bases). The CDR3 DNA reads as TGTGCCAGCAGTCCCAGACAGTTCAATGAGCAGTTCTTC. Translation gives CASSPRQFNEQFF.